The count of the clone carrying this T cell receptor (beta chain) is one. Its specificity is not known. Primed by a sample-barcoded 5' primer and a J-beta primer mix, a second PCR proceeded for about 6 to 12 cycles. Every single cDNA molecule received a tag from a template-switch adaptor with 12 random nucleotides. TCRdb used MiXCR to reprocess the 5' RACE reads, holding one entry per CDR3 protein. The sample holds approximately 670,000 distinct CDR3 sequences, over 40% seen once. This sample is drawn from a study of blood T cells in healthy people across ages. General study findings and limits: Long-lived donors had more naive CD4+ cells and higher diversity than aged donors. When one million T cells were used, diversity estimates were thought to be underestimates.

Specimen: blood. The origin of this receptor is a man aged 80 or over in good health.

CDR3 DNA sequence: TGTGCCAGCAGCTTAGAAGTGGGACAATACAATGAGCAGTTCTTC. Its translation is CASSLEVGQYNEQFF. The genes are TRBV11-2 and TRBJ2-1; D might be TRBD1 (6 bases). CDR3 length equals 15 residues. The germline gives CDR1 SGHAT, CDR2 FQNNGV. Trimming left V 0 bases short and J 4 bases short, with 10 bases between.